This T cell receptor (beta chain) is from a study of beta chain features in type 1 diabetes. Study background: Patients did not differ from healthy donors in age, gender or cell yield.

Blood was collected once per donor into heparin, averaging around 120 mL. As regards this clone: Its antigen is undetermined.

Study results and limitations: Among patients with Type 1 diabetes, TCRB CDR3s were moderately but significantly shorter in every one of the four CD4+ subsets. The similarity of naive, central memory and Treg TCRB repertoires appeared greater among patients than among healthy donors. Type 1 diabetes patients showed fewer insertions and more deletions at VDJ junctions.

The investigators reverse transcribed all of the isolated RNA, so they sequenced expressed TCRB transcripts. Produced via immunoSEQ multiplex PCR; TCRdb's table is partial and in-frame only. This table has 140,000 to 150,000 clones, 13% appearing once. The sample consisted of central memory CD4+ T cells from blood. The receptor comes from a man aged 18 to 29 with type 1 diabetes.

The CDR3 nucleotides read TGTGCCAGCAGCCTAGGGACTAGCGGTGGCGGGGAGCTGTTTTTT. The encoded protein is CASSLGTSGGGELFF. V gene TRBV7-9 combines with J gene TRBJ2-2; TRBD2 aligns across 11 bases. The CDR3 totals 15 residues. Germline CDR1 and CDR2: SEHNR and FQNEAQ (reference sequence). With 5 bases clipped from V and 7 bases from J, the junction kept 6 bases outside the gene matches. The full variable domain, with the rest looked up from reference TRBV7-9 and TRBJ2-2, is DTGVSQNPRHKITKRGQNVTFRCDPISEHNRLYWYRQTLGQGPEFLTYFQNEAQLEKSRLLSDRFSAERPKGSFSTLEIQRTEQGDSAMYLCASSLGTSGGGELFFGEGSRLTVL.